Below, one T cell receptor (beta chain) is given with its context. The table came from immunoSEQ multiplex PCR; TCRdb's copy has only in-frame clones and leaves some out. The table records some 150,000 clones, 96% of them present only once. The sample comes from a study of control samples from healthy donors and cancer patients. Sequences were obtained from blood. This receptor was obtained from a woman aged 30 to 39 in good health.

CDR3 bases: TGTGCCACCAGTGAAACAGGGGCCTACAATGAGCAGTTCTTC. This encodes CATSETGAYNEQFF. This rearrangement joins TRBV24-1 to TRBJ2-1; 7 nucleotides agree with TRBD1. V lost 4 bases, J lost 2 bases, and 1 base stayed unmatched. Germline CDR1 reads KGHDR; CDR2 reads SFDVKD. There are 14 residues in the CDR3.